The 6 T cell receptor beta chains reported below all come from one sample, sequenced in a study of blood T cell repertoires in COVID-19. TCRdb's table, derived via immunoSEQ multiplex PCR, lists solely in-frame clones and lacks some. The sample contains 20,000 to 30,000 clones, roughly 71% of which appear only once. Specimen: peripheral blood. The receptors originated from a man older than 75 with active or convalescent COVID-19.

In this sample, this clone is medium-sized. An end of the junction does not agree with germline; a read error may underlie this. This same CDR3 is encoded by further DNA sequences in the sample. The rearrangement joins TRBV7-9 to TRBJ2-1, with TRBD2 matching over 9 bases. Germline V CDR1 and CDR2: SEHNR, FQNEAQ (reference sequence). This CDR3 comprises 17 residues. The CDR3 bases are TGCGCCAGCAGCTTATCCGGTCGCGGGGGGGCGGGAAATGAGCAGTTCTTC. Its translation: CASSLSGRGGAGNEQFF.

The chain links TRBV6-5 to TRBJ1-1; 7 nucleotides align to TRBD1. The CDR3 loop spans 14 amino acids. In germline, CDR1 is MNHEY, CDR2 SVGAGI. The J segment lost 4 bases and the V segment lost 7 bases, leaving 9 bases of the junction unmatched. This CDR3 reads CASNGQARGTEAFF. CDR3 coding DNA: TGTGCCAGCAACGGACAGGCAAGAGGCACTGAAGCTTTCTTT.

The V and J genes are TRBV28 and TRBJ1-1, with 7 bases fitting TRBD1. Germline CDR1 reads MDHEN; CDR2 reads SYDVKM. The CDR3 is 15 amino acids. V trimming: 6 bases; J trimming: 4 bases; junction bases outside the gene matches: 11. CDR3 residues: CASRPRQGRATEAFF. CDR3 in DNA: TGTGCCAGCAGACCCCGACAGGGTCGGGCCACTGAAGCTTTCTTT. Full variable domain (missing parts from reference TRBV28 and TRBJ1-1): DVKVTQSSRYLVKRTGEKVFLECVQDMDHENMFWYRQDPGLGLRLIYFSYDVKMKEKGDIPEGYSVSREKKERFSLILESASTNQTSMYLCASRPRQGRATEAFFGQGTRLTVV.

This CDR3 is CASSQVTGGRTYNEQFF. Here the CDR3 DNA reads TGTGCCAGCAGCCAAGTTACGGGAGGGAGAACCTACAATGAGCAGTTCTTC. The J gene is TRBJ2-1, the V gene TRBV4-2, with TRBD2 matching 8 bases. CDR3 size: 17 residues. The germline gives CDR1 LGHNA, CDR2 YNFKEQ. The V segment lost 1 base and the J segment 2 bases; nucleotides outside the gene matches: 7.

The V and J genes are TRBV6-5 and TRBJ1-2, with 8 bases fitting TRBD1. From germline, CDR1 is MNHEY and CDR2 SVGAGI. This CDR3 contains 15 residues. The J segment lost 2 bases and the V segment lost 6 bases, leaving 8 bases of the junction unmatched. CDR3 in amino acids: CASSPGTGSNYGYTF. CDR3 in DNA: TGTGCCAGCAGCCCCGGGACAGGTTCCAACTATGGCTACACCTTC.

V gene TRBV5-6 combines with J gene TRBJ2-7, with TRBD1 as a possible D gene (5 bases). Looked up from germline, CDR1 is SGHDT and CDR2 is YYEEEE. V was shortened by 5 bases and J by 0 bases, with 15 bases between the two germline ends. This CDR3 is 15 amino acids long. For the CDR3, the DNA is TGTGCCAGCAGTCGAGACGGGCAGGGCTCCTACGAGCAGTACTTC. As protein: CASSRDGQGSYEQYF.